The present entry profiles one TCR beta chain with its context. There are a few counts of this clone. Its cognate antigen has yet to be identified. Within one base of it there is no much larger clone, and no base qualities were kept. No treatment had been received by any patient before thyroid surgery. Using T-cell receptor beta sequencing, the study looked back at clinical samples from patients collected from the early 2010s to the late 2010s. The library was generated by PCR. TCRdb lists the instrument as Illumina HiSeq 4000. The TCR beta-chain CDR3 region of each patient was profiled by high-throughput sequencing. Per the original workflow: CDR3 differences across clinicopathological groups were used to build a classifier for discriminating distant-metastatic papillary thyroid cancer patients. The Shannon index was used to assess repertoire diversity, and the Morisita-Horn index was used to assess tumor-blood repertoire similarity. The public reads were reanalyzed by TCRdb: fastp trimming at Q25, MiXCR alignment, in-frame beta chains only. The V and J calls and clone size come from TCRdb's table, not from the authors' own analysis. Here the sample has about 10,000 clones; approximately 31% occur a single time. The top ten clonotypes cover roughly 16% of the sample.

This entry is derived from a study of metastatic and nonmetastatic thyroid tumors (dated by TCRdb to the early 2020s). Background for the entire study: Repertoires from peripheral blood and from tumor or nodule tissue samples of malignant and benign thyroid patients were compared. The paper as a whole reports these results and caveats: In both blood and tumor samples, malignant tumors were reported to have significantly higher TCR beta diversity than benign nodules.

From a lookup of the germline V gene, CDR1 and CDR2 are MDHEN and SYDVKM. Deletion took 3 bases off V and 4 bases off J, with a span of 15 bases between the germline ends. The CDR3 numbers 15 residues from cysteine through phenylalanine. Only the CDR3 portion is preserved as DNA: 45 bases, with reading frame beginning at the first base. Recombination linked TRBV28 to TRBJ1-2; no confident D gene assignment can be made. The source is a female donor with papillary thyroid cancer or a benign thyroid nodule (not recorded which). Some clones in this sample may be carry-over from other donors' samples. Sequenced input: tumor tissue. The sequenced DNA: TGTGCCAGCAGTTTTATTGACATCCTTACCTATGGCTACACCTTC. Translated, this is CASSFIDILTYGYTF.